Listed below are T cell receptor beta chains from one sample, sequenced in a study of blood T cell repertoires in COVID-19. Clones were read by immunoSEQ multiplex PCR, and TCRdb kept only the in-frame ones, dropping some. This sample has 200,000 to 250,000 clones, with approximately 90% found just once. Sequencing was done on a sample of peripheral blood. The receptors shown here come from a woman between 40 and 55 years old with acute or convalescent COVID-19. CDR3s include the opening cysteine and the closing phenylalanine or tryptophan. A D gene is named only where the DNA matches it firmly. Clone size is given for some rows only: seen once, a few or many times, or a class if the clone is expanded.

V: TRBV9
size: .
J: TRBJ1-1
D: TRBD1
CDR3: CASSVAPGQGTEAFF
DNA: TGTGCCAGCAGCGTAGCCCCTGGACAGGGCACTGAAGCTTTCTTT

V: TRBV19
size: .
J: TRBJ1-1
D: .
CDR3: CASSIFPGRMNTEAFF
DNA: TGTGCCAGTAGTATATTCCCCGGCAGGATGAACACTGAAGCTTTCTTT

V: TRBV7-2
size: .
J: TRBJ2-5
D: .
CDR3: CASTRIGGAGETQYF
DNA: TGTGCCAGCACACGAATTGGGGGGGCCGGGGAGACCCAGTACTTC

V: TRBV11-2
size: .
J: TRBJ2-1
D: TRBD2
CDR3: CASSLDFGLAENEQFF
DNA: TGTGCCAGCAGCTTAGATTTTGGACTAGCGGAAAATGAGCAGTTCTTC

V: TRBV7-9
size: .
J: TRBJ1-2
D: .
CDR3: CASSLGGNGYTF
DNA: TGTGCCAGCAGCTTGGGGGGTAATGGCTACACCTTC

V: TRBV7-8
size: .
J: TRBJ1-4
D: TRBD1
CDR3: CASSLGTGSNEKLFF
DNA: TGTGCCAGCAGCCTAGGGACAGGCTCTAATGAAAAACTGTTTTTT

V: TRBV7-9
size: .
J: TRBJ1-5
D: .
CDR3: CASSLAAGPSNQPQHF
DNA: TGTGCCAGCAGCTTAGCGGCTGGGCCTAGCAATCAGCCCCAGCATTTT

V: TRBV11-3
size: once
J: TRBJ2-1
D: TRBD1
CDR3: CASSRQGDHNEQFF
DNA: TGTGCCAGCAGCAGACAGGGGGACCACAATGAGCAGTTCTTC

V: TRBV28
size: .
J: TRBJ1-2
D: .
CDR3: CASSSVTPNYGYTF
DNA: TGTGCCAGCAGTTCGGTAACGCCGAACTATGGCTACACCTTC

V: TRBV3-1/TRBV3-2
size: .
J: TRBJ2-1
D: .
CDR3: CASSPNQGNEQFF
DNA: TGTGCCAGCAGCCCTAACCAGGGGAATGAGCAGTTCTTC

V: TRBV2
size: .
J: TRBJ2-5
D: TRBD2
CDR3: CASRGLAGKETQYF
DNA: TGTGCCAGCAGGGGACTAGCGGGGAAAGAGACCCAGTACTTC

V: TRBV5-1
size: few
J: TRBJ1-1
D: TRBD1
CDR3: CASSSGGDTGADEAFF
DNA: TGCGCCAGCAGCTCCGGCGGAGATACAGGGGCTGACGAAGCTTTCTTT

V: TRBV28
size: .
J: TRBJ1-6
D: .
CDR3: CASSSSNSPLHF
DNA: TGTGCCAGCAGCTCCTCGAATTCACCCCTCCACTTT

V: TRBV6-6
size: once
J: TRBJ2-1
D: TRBD1
CDR3: CASGTGESSEQFF
DNA: TGTGCCAGCGGGACAGGGGAATCTAGTGAGCAGTTCTTC

V: TRBV27
size: .
J: TRBJ2-3
D: TRBD1
CDR3: CASSSGQPWDTQYF
DNA: TGTGCCAGCAGTTCGGGACAGCCCTGGGATACGCAGTATTTT

V: TRBV18
size: .
J: TRBJ1-3
D: .
CDR3: CASSPGRSSGNTIYF
DNA: TGTGCCAGCTCACCAGGAAGGAGCTCTGGAAACACCATATATTTT

V: TRBV19
size: .
J: TRBJ2-4
D: .
CDR3: CATGLGGAKNIQYF
DNA: TGTGCCACCGGCTTAGGAGGGGCCAAAAACATTCAGTACTTC

V: TRBV5-6
size: .
J: TRBJ1-5
D: .
CDR3: CASSLTQISNQPQHF
DNA: TGTGCCAGCAGCTTGACCCAGATTAGCAATCAGCCCCAGCATTTT

V: TRBV12-5
size: .
J: TRBJ1-1
D: TRBD1
CDR3: CASGLTLQGEAFF
DNA: TGTGCTAGTGGTTTGACCTTACAGGGGGAAGCTTTCTTT

V: TRBV5-5
size: .
J: TRBJ1-1
D: TRBD1
CDR3: CASSVAGGGVTEAFF
DNA: TGTGCCAGCAGCGTAGCAGGGGGCGGGGTGACTGAAGCTTTCTTT

V: TRBV27
size: .
J: TRBJ1-4
D: .
CDR3: CASSWTAGREKLFF
DNA: TGTGCCAGCAGCTGGACAGCTGGTAGGGAAAAACTGTTTTTT

V: TRBV5-1
size: .
J: TRBJ1-5
D: .
CDR3: CASSLTGHQPQHF
DNA: TGCGCCAGCAGCTTGACAGGGCATCAGCCCCAGCATTTT

V: TRBV12-5
size: .
J: TRBJ2-3
D: .
CDR3: CASGPRPNRRDSTDTQYF
DNA: TGTGCTAGTGGTCCACGCCCCAACAGGAGAGATAGCACAGATACGCAGTATTTT

V: TRBV2
size: .
J: TRBJ1-6
D: .
CDR3: CASRVGSPLHF
DNA: TGTGCCAGCAGGGTCGGGTCACCCCTCCACTTT

V: TRBV6-5
size: .
J: TRBJ1-2
D: .
CDR3: CASSSSGDYGYTF
DNA: TGTGCCAGCAGTTCCTCAGGGGACTATGGCTACACCTTC

V: TRBV6-6
size: .
J: TRBJ2-1
D: .
CDR3: CASSGLAEQFF
DNA: TGTGCCAGCAGTGGACTGGCTGAGCAGTTCTTC

V: TRBV5-1
size: .
J: TRBJ1-1
D: .
CDR3: CASSSTGTLGLAFF
DNA: TGCGCCAGCAGCTCGACAGGAACCCTTGGCCTAGCTTTCTTT

V: TRBV5-1
size: .
J: TRBJ2-3
D: .
CDR3: CASSLGQGSTDTQYF
DNA: TGCGCCAGCAGCTTGGGGCAGGGTAGCACAGATACGCAGTATTTT

V: TRBV5-6
size: .
J: TRBJ1-1
D: .
CDR3: CASSLEGGGTEAFF
DNA: TGTGCCAGCAGCTTGGAAGGAGGAGGCACTGAAGCTTTCTTT

V: TRBV4-1
size: .
J: TRBJ2-3
D: .
CDR3: CASSQWGSWMGTERDTDTQYF
DNA: TGCGCCAGCAGCCAATGGGGCAGTTGGATGGGCACGGAACGAGACACAGATACGCAGTATTTT

V: TRBV19
size: .
J: TRBJ1-2
D: TRBD1
CDR3: CASRTGESSYGYTF
DNA: TGTGCCAGTAGGACAGGGGAGAGCAGCTATGGCTACACCTTC

V: TRBV19
size: .
J: TRBJ1-5
D: .
CDR3: CASSRGSQEGNQPQHF
DNA: TGTGCCAGTAGCCGGGGGAGTCAAGAGGGCAATCAGCCCCAGCATTTT

V: TRBV12-3/TRBV12-4
size: .
J: TRBJ1-2
D: .
CDR3: CASSLQGYYGYTF
DNA: TGTGCCAGCAGTTTACAGGGTTACTATGGCTACACCTTC

V: TRBV30
size: .
J: TRBJ1-2
D: TRBD1
CDR3: CAWSARGPVYGYTF
DNA: TGTGCCTGGAGTGCGAGGGGGCCGGTCTATGGCTACACCTTC

V: TRBV29-1
size: .
J: TRBJ2-3
D: TRBD2
CDR3: CSVEERRGSTDTQYF
DNA: TGCAGCGTTGAAGAAAGGCGGGGGAGCACAGATACGCAGTATTTT

V: TRBV27
size: .
J: TRBJ2-3
D: TRBD2
CDR3: CASSLQTSGGPDTQYF
DNA: TGTGCCAGCAGTTTACAGACTAGCGGGGGCCCAGATACGCAGTATTTT

V: TRBV7-2
size: once
J: TRBJ2-3
D: .
CDR3: CASSLGRTRTGDTQYF
DNA: TGTGCCAGCAGCTTAGGGAGGACTCGCACCGGAGATACGCAGTATTTT

V: TRBV12-3/TRBV12-4
size: .
J: TRBJ1-2
D: TRBD1
CDR3: CASRLQGSGYTF
DNA: TGTGCCAGCAGATTACAGGGGAGCGGCTACACCTTC

V: TRBV6-5
size: .
J: TRBJ1-2
D: .
CDR3: CASSPGHYGYTF
DNA: TGTGCCAGCTCGCCAGGGCACTATGGCTACACCTTC

V: TRBV25-1
size: .
J: TRBJ2-3
D: .
CDR3: CASSADSGLDTQYF
DNA: TGTGCCAGCAGTGCAGATAGCGGTTTGGATACGCAGTATTTT

V: TRBV29-1
size: .
J: TRBJ1-3
D: TRBD1
CDR3: CSVIRGTGAGNTIYF
DNA: TGCAGCGTTATTAGGGGGACAGGGGCTGGAAACACCATATATTTT

V: TRBV4-1
size: .
J: TRBJ2-1
D: TRBD2
CDR3: CASSLSGGAVSEQFF
DNA: TGCGCCAGCAGCTTAAGCGGGGGGGCTGTTTCTGAGCAGTTCTTC

V: TRBV28
size: .
J: TRBJ2-2
D: TRBD1
CDR3: CASSTRDRATGELFF
DNA: TGTGCCAGCAGTACCCGGGACAGGGCCACCGGGGAGCTGTTTTTT

V: TRBV7-6
size: .
J: TRBJ2-5
D: .
CDR3: CASSLVAEQQETQYF
DNA: TGTGCCAGCAGCTTAGTAGCGGAACAACAAGAGACCCAGTACTTC

V: TRBV11-2
size: .
J: TRBJ2-3
D: .
CDR3: CASSSSSLDTQYF
DNA: TGTGCCAGCAGCTCCTCTTCACTCGATACGCAGTATTTT

V: TRBV21-1
size: .
J: TRBJ2-1
D: .
CDR3: CASTGRGGAHSYNEQFF
DNA: TGTGCCAGCACCGGGAGGGGGGGGGCACACTCCTACAATGAGCAGTTCTTC

V: TRBV9
size: .
J: TRBJ1-2
D: TRBD1
CDR3: CASSTLGQGDYGYTF
DNA: TGTGCCAGCAGCACCCTTGGACAGGGGGACTATGGCTACACCTTC

V: TRBV25-1
size: .
J: TRBJ1-4
D: .
CDR3: CASSDQNAFEKLFF
DNA: TGTGCCAGCAGTGACCAAAATGCGTTTGAAAAACTGTTTTTT

V: TRBV15
size: .
J: TRBJ1-1
D: .
CDR3: CATSRYIQGWDTEAFF
DNA: TGTGCCACCAGCAGATATATACAGGGATGGGACACTGAAGCTTTCTTT

V: TRBV5-1
size: .
J: TRBJ1-2
D: TRBD1
CDR3: CASSRGQGANYGYTF
DNA: TGCGCCAGCAGCCGGGGACAGGGGGCTAACTATGGCTACACCTTC

V: TRBV10-2
size: .
J: TRBJ1-4
D: .
CDR3: CASSRSATNEKLFF
DNA: TGCGCCAGCAGCAGGTCAGCAACTAATGAAAAACTGTTTTTT

V: TRBV3-1/TRBV3-2
size: once
J: TRBJ1-3
D: .
CDR3: CASSQTYVSGNTIYF
DNA: TGTGCCAGCAGCCAGACATACGTCTCTGGAAACACCATATATTTT

V: TRBV5-1
size: .
J: TRBJ1-1
D: TRBD1
CDR3: CASSLDRGNFNTEAFF
DNA: TGCGCCAGCAGCTTGGACAGGGGAAATTTCAACACTGAAGCTTTCTTT

V: TRBV3-1/TRBV3-2
size: .
J: TRBJ2-3
D: TRBD2
CDR3: CASSQGSLAGTDTQYF
DNA: TGTGCCAGCAGCCAAGGGTCCCTAGCGGGGACAGATACGCAGTATTTT

V: TRBV3-1/TRBV3-2
size: .
J: TRBJ1-1
D: .
CDR3: CASSQGLANTEAFF
DNA: TGTGCCAGCAGCCAAGGACTGGCGAACACTGAAGCTTTCTTT

V: TRBV12-3/TRBV12-4
size: once
J: TRBJ1-1
D: .
CDR3: CASLQGNTEAFF
DNA: TGTGCCAGTCTTCAGGGGAACACTGAAGCTTTCTTT

V: TRBV7-3
size: .
J: TRBJ2-5
D: .
CDR3: CASSLFQGPQETQYF
DNA: TGTGCCAGCAGCTTATTTCAGGGTCCCCAAGAGACCCAGTACTTC

V: TRBV11-2
size: .
J: TRBJ2-3
D: TRBD1
CDR3: CASSLTGTGTDTQYF
DNA: TGTGCCAGCAGCTTAACCGGGACAGGCACAGATACGCAGTATTTT

V: TRBV7-6
size: .
J: TRBJ2-3
D: .
CDR3: CASSRGRTDTQYF
DNA: TGTGCCAGCAGCCGCGGCCGCACAGATACGCAGTATTTT

V: TRBV5-1
size: .
J: TRBJ2-1
D: .
CDR3: CASSLAQSYNEQFF
DNA: TGCGCCAGCAGCTTGGCCCAGTCCTACAATGAGCAGTTCTTC